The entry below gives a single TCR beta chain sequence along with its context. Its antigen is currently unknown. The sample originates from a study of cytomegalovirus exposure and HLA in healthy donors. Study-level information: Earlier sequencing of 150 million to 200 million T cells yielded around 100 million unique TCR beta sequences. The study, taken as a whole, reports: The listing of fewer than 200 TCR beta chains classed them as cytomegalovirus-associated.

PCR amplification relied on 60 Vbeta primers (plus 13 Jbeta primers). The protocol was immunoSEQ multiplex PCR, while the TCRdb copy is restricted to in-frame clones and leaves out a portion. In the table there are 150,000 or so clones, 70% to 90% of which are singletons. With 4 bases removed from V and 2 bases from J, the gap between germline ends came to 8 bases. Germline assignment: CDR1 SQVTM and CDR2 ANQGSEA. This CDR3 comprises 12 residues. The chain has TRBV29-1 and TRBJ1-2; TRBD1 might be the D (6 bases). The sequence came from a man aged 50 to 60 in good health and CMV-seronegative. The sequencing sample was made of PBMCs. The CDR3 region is CSVGQGNYGYTF. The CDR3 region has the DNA TGCAGCGTTGGCCAGGGGAACTATGGCTACACCTTC.